The 23 T cell receptor beta chains below were found in one sample sequenced in a study of T-cell memory formation after mild COVID-19. TCRdb reprocessed the 5' RACE reads with MiXCR, giving one entry per CDR3 protein. The sample holds 530,000 or so distinct CDR3 sequences, 15% to 20% seen once. Sequencing used PBMCs or a T cell subset sorted from them (not recorded which). These receptors all come from an adult woman who had mild COVID-19 (a few samples of this study predate the infection). Cell type and time point are not known.

Only a few counts were recorded for this clonotype. The chain links TRBV24-1 to TRBJ1-2, with 8 bases fitting TRBD1. Germline V gives CDR1 KGHDR, CDR2 SFDVKD. The CDR3 runs 15 residues. The ends lost 3 bases at V and 0 bases at J; junction bases unmatched: 2. For the CDR3, the DNA is TGTGCCACCAGTGATGGGGGACAGGCTAACTATGGCTACACCTTC. This codes for CATSDGGQANYGYTF.

The V gene is TRBV6-5, the J gene TRBJ1-2; TRBD1 is a possible D gene (6 bases). The CDR3 sequence is 14 residues long. Germline CDR1 MNHEY, CDR2 SVGAGI. V shed 4 bases and J shed 4 bases, with 13 bases lying between them. As DNA, the CDR3 is TGTGCCAGCAGTTTGGACAGCCTTGGCTATGGCTACACCTTC. This gives the protein CASSLDSLGYGYTF.

J is TRBJ2-3 and V is TRBV5-1; 8 bases agree with TRBD1. Germline V gene lookup returns CDR1 SGHRS and CDR2 YFSETQ. Trimming removed 2 bases from V and 3 bases from J; junction bases left unmatched: 5. CDR3 size: 15 residues. CDR3: CASSFGQGNTDTQYF. DNA for the CDR3: TGCGCCAGCAGCTTTGGACAGGGTAATACAGATACGCAGTATTTT.

This clonotype was detected only a few times. V gene TRBV4-3 combines with J gene TRBJ2-3; TRBD2 aligns across 11 bases. The CDR3 spans 16 residues. Trimming cost V 2 bases and J 9 bases; bases outside gene matches: 10. Germline loops: CDR1 LGHNA, CDR2 YSLEER. The CDR3 here is CASSQNSGRAGGTQYF. The CDR3 DNA reads as TGCGCCAGCAGCCAAAATAGCGGGAGGGCCGGAGGAACGCAGTATTTT.

The chain links TRBV6-5 to TRBJ1-2; possibly TRBD1 for D (5 bases). Germline V lookup: CDR1 MNHEY, CDR2 SVGAGI. CDR3 size: 13 residues. V was cut by 5 bases and J by 4 bases, with 11 bases left in between. The CDR3 spells CASSRQWGYGYTF. CDR3 DNA: TGTGCCAGCAGTCGACAGTGGGGCTATGGCTACACCTTC.

V usage is TRBV18 and J usage is TRBJ2-3; D uncertain. The CDR3 loop spans 16 amino acids. CDR1 and CDR2 from the germline V gene are KGHSH and LQKENI. Trimming pared 1 base from V and 1 base from J, leaving 12 bases between. The CDR3 sequence: CASSPLWGGGTDTQYF. The CDR3 nucleotides are TGTGCCAGCTCACCACTTTGGGGTGGCGGCACAGATACGCAGTATTTT.

V is TRBV2 and J is TRBJ2-5; D gene unclear. CDR1 and CDR2 (germline): SNHLY, FYNNEI. The CDR3 sequence is 14 residues long. Trimming took off 9 bases at V and 1 base at J, with 15 bases between the two ends. DNA for the CDR3: TGTGCCAGTTCACAGCCACCCTTCCAAGAGACCCAGTACTTC. It specifies CASSQPPFQETQYF.

J is TRBJ2-7 and V is TRBV7-3; D unclear. V was cut by 2 bases and J by 3 bases, with 14 bases left in between. The CDR3 runs 15 residues. Germline CDR1 and CDR2: SGHTA and FQGTGA. CDR3 protein: CASSLGVGVSYEQYF. CDR3 DNA sequence: TGTGCCAGCAGCTTAGGGGTGGGTGTCAGCTACGAGCAGTACTTC.

A few counts support this clonotype. V is TRBV19 and J is TRBJ2-1; D is undetermined. The ends were cut back, 0 bases at V and 9 bases at J, with 9 bases in the middle. The CDR3 contains 13 residues. Germline CDR1 and CDR2: LNHDA and SQIVND (reference sequence). The CDR3 DNA sequence: TGTGCCAGTAGTATAGAGGGGTTTACTGAGCAGTTCTTC. Translated: CASSIEGFTEQFF. The full variable domain, completed using reference TRBV19 and TRBJ2-1, is DGGITQSPKYLFRKEGQNVTLSCEQNLNHDAMYWYRQDPGQGLRLIYYSQIVNDFQKGDIAEGYSVSREKKESFPLTVTSAQKNPTAFYLCASSIEGFTEQFFGPGTRLTVL.

The V call is TRBV5-1, the J call TRBJ2-4; D is tentatively TRBD1 or TRBD2 (5 bases each). CDR1 is SGHRS, CDR2 YFSETQ, per germline. The germline V and J ends were trimmed by 4 bases and 0 bases, with 8 bases remaining between them. There are 14 residues in the CDR3. The CDR3 spells CASSPGTAKNIQYF. In DNA form, the CDR3 reads TGCGCCAGCAGCCCTGGGACAGCCAAAAACATTCAGTACTTC.

The chain is built from TRBV5-1 and TRBJ2-5; 14 positions match TRBD2. Germline values: CDR1 SGHRS, CDR2 YFSETQ. With V trimmed by 3 bases and J by 2 bases, 3 bases remained unmatched. The CDR3 totals 16 residues. DNA for the CDR3: TGCGCCAGCAGCTCCGGGACTAGCGGGGGACAAGAGACCCAGTACTTC. This encodes CASSSGTSGGQETQYF.

This clonotype was observed a handful of times. The genes are TRBV7-2 and TRBJ2-2; 8 nucleotides align to TRBD2. Trimming cost V 1 base and J 1 base; bases outside gene matches: 2. The CDR3 totals 16 residues. Germline CDR1 is SGHTA and CDR2 is FQGNSA. CDR3 nucleotides: TGTGCCAGCAGCTTAGTGGGACTAGGGAACACCGGGGAGCTGTTTTTT. Its protein is CASSLVGLGNTGELFF.

In this sample, this clonotype turned up a few times. V gene TRBV5-4 combines with J gene TRBJ2-5; 14 bases are shared with TRBD2. The CDR3 contains 17 residues. Germline V gene sequence: CDR1 SGHNT, CDR2 YYREEE (reference sequence). V gave up 0 bases and J gave up 5 bases; unmatched junction bases: 6. CDR3 protein: CASSLEGLAGARETQYF. CDR3 nucleotides: TGTGCCAGCAGCTTGGAGGGACTAGCGGGGGCCAGGGAGACCCAGTACTTC. The full variable domain, its missing parts supplied by reference TRBV5-4 and TRBJ2-5, is ETGVTQSPTHLIKTRGQQVTLRCSSQSGHNTVSWYQQALGQGPQFIFQYYREEENGRGNFPPRFSGLQFPNYSSELNVNALELDDSALYLCASSLEGLAGARETQYFGPGTRLLVL.

This clonotype was counted once. V gene TRBV12-3 or TRBV12-4 combines with J gene TRBJ1-1; unclear D gene. V lost 2 bases and J lost 0, with 16 bases in between. CDR3 length: 17 residues. CDR3 nucleotide sequence: TGTGCCAGCAGTTTATCTTTCGTGCAACAGTTGAACACTGAAGCTTTCTTT. Its protein product is CASSLSFVQQLNTEAFF.

This clonotype was found many times. The chain uses TRBV25-1 and TRBJ2-7; tentatively, D is TRBD1 (5 bases). This CDR3 is 17 amino acids long. Looked up from germline, CDR1 is MGHDK and CDR2 is SYGVNS. V lost 0 bases and J lost 6, with 21 bases in between. The CDR3 DNA reads as TGTGCCAGCAGTGAATATTTGACAGCCCAGGGATTTACCGAGCAGTACTTC. Protein product: CASSEYLTAQGFTEQYF.

This clonotype was seen only a few times. The junction does not match germline at one end; this may be a read error. This chain joins TRBV7-9 and TRBJ2-1; D is perhaps TRBD2 (7 bases). This CDR3 contains 14 residues. CDR1 is SEHNR and CDR2 is FQNEAQ in the germline V gene (reference sequence). Written as DNA, the CDR3 is TGTGCCAGCAGCTTCTTGGGGGGGGCCAATGAGCAGCTCTTC. This codes for CASSFLGGANEQLF.

J is TRBJ1-5 and V is TRBV5-8, with D possibly TRBD1 on 5 matching bases. CDR3 length: 15 residues. The germline V gene has CDR1 SGHTS and CDR2 YDEGEE. The germline V and J ends were trimmed by 0 bases and 0 bases, with 7 bases remaining between them. CDR3 region: CASSLGTTSNQPQHF. In nucleotides, the CDR3 is TGTGCCAGCAGCTTGGGGACAACTAGCAATCAGCCCCAGCATTTT.

The rearrangement uses TRBV19 and TRBJ1-2, with 8 bases identical to TRBD1. The J segment lost 4 bases and the V segment lost 8 bases, leaving 6 bases of the junction unmatched. The CDR3 length is 13 residues. Germline CDR1 LNHDA, CDR2 SQIVND (reference sequence). CDR3 protein: CASGAGGIYGYTF. The CDR3 DNA reads TGTGCCAGTGGAGCAGGGGGCATCTATGGCTACACCTTC.

The gene calls are TRBV7-9 and TRBJ2-5; TRBD1 or TRBD2 may be the D gene (6 bases each). The V gene lost 8 bases and the J gene lost 5 bases, with 18 bases spanning the gap. Germline V gene lookup returns CDR1 SEHNR and CDR2 FQNEAQ (reference sequence). There are 14 residues in the CDR3. CDR3 nucleotide sequence: TGTGCCAGCGCCCGCGATAGAGGGGGGGAGACCCAGTACTTC. Its translation: CASARDRGGETQYF.

This clonotype has a handful of counts. CDR3 bases: TGTGCCAGCAGTCCAGCCGGGGACAACCACTTCTACGAGCAGTACTTC. Amino acid sequence: CASSPAGDNHFYEQYF. The chain carries TRBV28 and TRBJ2-7; D may be TRBD1 (6 bases). V was shortened by 5 bases and J by 3 bases, with 20 bases between the two germline ends. CDR3 size: 16 residues. In germline, CDR1 is MDHEN, CDR2 SYDVKM.

The chain is built from TRBV7-3 and TRBJ1-1, with 11 bases identical to TRBD1. The length of the CDR3 is 16 residues. Germline V gene lookup returns CDR1 SGHTA and CDR2 FQGTGA. V trimming: 5 bases; J trimming: 3 bases; junction bases outside the gene matches: 8. The CDR3 sequence: CASSPGQGDIDTEAFF. The CDR3 DNA sequence: TGTGCCAGCAGCCCGGGACAGGGGGATATTGACACTGAAGCTTTCTTT.

In its sample, this clonotype was seen a few times. V usage is TRBV14 and J usage is TRBJ2-1, with D unresolved. The CDR3 extends over 12 amino acids. The germline V gene has CDR1 SGHDN and CDR2 FVKESK. The V and J ends lost 1 base and 12 bases respectively, with 10 bases between them. The CDR3 sequence: CASSQVPARQFF. CDR3 DNA sequence: TGTGCCAGCAGCCAAGTACCGGCTCGGCAGTTCTTC.

This clonotype has a handful of counts. This chain connects TRBV24-1 to TRBJ1-5; D remains ambiguous. The CDR3 runs 13 residues. V lost 6 bases, J lost 2 bases, and 7 bases lay in between. CDR1 is KGHDR, CDR2 SFDVKD, per germline. CDR3 coding DNA: TGTGCCACCAGTCTGGTAGGCAATCAGCCCCAGCATTTT. As protein: CATSLVGNQPQHF.